The 27 T cell receptor beta chains given below trace back to one sample, sequenced in a study of Ad26.COV2.S vaccination and SARS-CoV-2 variants. Treatment specified: 15 to 20 received Ad26.COV2.S at low or high dose, single or two shots; several received placebo; per-sample allocation not given. Sampling took place 63 days after the first vaccine or placebo injection. The assay was immunoSEQ multiplex PCR, and TCRdb's table has in-frame clones only and misses some. This repertoire shows under 250,000 clones, around 85% found once; its top ten account for approximately 3%. Material: peripheral blood, obtained in a trial of Ad26.COV2.S vaccine versus placebo. The receptor source for this set is a person between 18 and 65 years old who received the Ad26.COV2.S COVID-19 vaccine or a placebo.

V and J are TRBV7-2 and TRBJ1-1; TRBD1 matches at 7 bases. Trimming took 1 base from V and 1 from J; bases not matched to a gene: 3. The CDR3 contains 15 residues. CDR1 SGHTA and CDR2 FQGNSA come from the germline V gene. The CDR3 coding sequence is TGTGCCAGCAGCTTAGAAGGGACAGCGAACACTGAAGCTTTCTTT. This encodes CASSLEGTANTEAFF.

V usage is TRBV27 and J usage is TRBJ1-3; D uncertain. Germline loops: CDR1 MNHEY, CDR2 SMNVEV (reference sequence). CDR3 length: 14 residues. V was clipped by 5 bases and J by 4 bases, with 12 bases between them. Written as DNA, the CDR3 is TGTGCCAGCAGTCCAGGCTCCGGGGGAAACACCATATATTTT. Its protein is CASSPGSGGNTIYF.

V and J are TRBV7-9 and TRBJ2-2, with 10 bases fitting TRBD2. This CDR3 comprises 16 residues. Germline CDR1 is SEHNR and CDR2 is FQNEAQ (reference sequence). With 5 bases clipped from V and 5 bases from J, the junction kept 8 bases outside the gene matches. This CDR3 reads CASSPLLAGVTGELFF. Written as DNA, the CDR3 is TGTGCCAGCAGCCCATTGCTAGCGGGGGTGACCGGGGAGCTGTTTTTT.

This clone showed up many times. V and J are TRBV7-9 and TRBJ1-5; the match to TRBD1 covers 8 bases. The length of the CDR3 is 15 residues. CDR1 is SEHNR, CDR2 FQNEAQ, per germline (reference sequence). Trimming took 2 bases from V and 4 from J; bases not matched to a gene: 4. The CDR3 DNA sequence: TGTGCCAGCAGCTTATCAGGGGGCGCGAATCAGCCCCAGCATTTT. Amino acids: CASSLSGGANQPQHF.

This rearrangement joins TRBV5-8 to TRBJ2-1, with a possible D match to TRBD1 (6 bases). Germline values: CDR1 SGHTS, CDR2 YDEGEE. Trimming stripped 3 bases from V and 2 bases from J, with 18 bases between. This CDR3 spans 17 amino acids. Written as DNA, the CDR3 is TGTGCCAGCAGCTGGGGATACCGGGACACAGCCTACAATGAGCAGTTCTTC. It specifies CASSWGYRDTAYNEQFF.

V usage is TRBV9 and J usage is TRBJ1-1, with D unresolved. This CDR3 has 14 residues. The ends were cut back, 4 bases at V and 1 base at J, with 11 bases in the middle. Germline assignment: CDR1 SGDLS and CDR2 YYNGEE. The CDR3 nucleotides read TGTGCCAGCAGCCCGGGGAGAAAGAACACTGAAGCTTTCTTT. Its protein is CASSPGRKNTEAFF.

The rearrangement links TRBV5-1 to TRBJ1-2; no firm D call. Germline assignment: CDR1 SGHRS and CDR2 YFSETQ. Deletions cut 0 bases from V and 8 bases from J, with 14 bases between. CDR3 length equals 14 residues. The CDR3 spells CASSLDSGLEGYTF. CDR3 in DNA: TGCGCCAGCAGCTTGGATTCGGGTTTAGAAGGCTACACCTTC.

The chain has TRBV5-1 and TRBJ1-6, with D tentatively TRBD1 (5 bases). The CDR3 is 15 residues long. The V end was cut by 5 bases, the J end by 7 bases, with 16 bases between. Germline V gene sequence: CDR1 SGHRS, CDR2 YFSETQ. The CDR3 coding sequence is TGCGCCAGCAGTCCGACAGAAGCTAAGAATTCACCCCTCCACTTT. Protein: CASSPTEAKNSPLHF.

This chain uses TRBV29-1 with TRBJ2-3, with 7 bases that match TRBD2. V was pared by 1 base and J by 4 bases, with 5 bases of the junction left unmatched. CDR3 length equals 14 residues. Germline V gene lookup returns CDR1 SQVTM and CDR2 ANQGSEA. The CDR3 region is CSVEGRLAPDTQYF. The CDR3 region has the DNA TGCAGCGTTGAAGGGCGACTAGCCCCAGATACGCAGTATTTT.

V gene TRBV29-1 combines with J gene TRBJ1-4; TRBD1 is a possible D gene (5 bases). CDR3 size: 13 residues. V was pared by 5 bases and J by 5 bases, with 12 bases between. Germline CDR1 SQVTM, CDR2 ANQGSEA. CDR3 sequence: CSVSAWGNEKLFF. For the CDR3, the DNA is TGCAGCGTTTCGGCATGGGGGAATGAAAAACTGTTTTTT.

This clone was counted once. The genes are TRBV29-1 and TRBJ2-1, with TRBD2 identical over 12 bases. Trimming cost V 7 bases and J 7 bases; bases outside gene matches: 8. This CDR3 region has 14 residues. CDR1 is SQVTM, CDR2 ANQGSEA, per germline. The CDR3, as DNA: TGCAGCGGAATTCTAGCGGGAGGGGGGAATGAGCAGTTCTTC. Translating it yields CSGILAGGGNEQFF.

This clone has more than one count but fewer than ten. The chain is built from TRBV18 and TRBJ1-1; D possibly corresponds to TRBD1 (5 bases). The V gene lost 6 bases and the J gene lost 0 bases, with 17 bases spanning the gap. Looked up from germline, CDR1 is KGHSH and CDR2 is LQKENI. CDR3 length: 16 amino acids. CDR3 amino acids: CASSPRAGSMNTEAFF. In DNA form, the CDR3 reads TGTGCCAGCTCTCCCCGAGCAGGGAGCATGAACACTGAAGCTTTCTTT.

The chain carries TRBV4-2 and TRBJ2-2; TRBD2 agrees at 11 bases. This CDR3 is built from 16 residues. V was clipped by 5 bases and J by 3 bases; unmatched bases: 5. The V gene's germline CDR1 is LGHNA and CDR2 YNFKEQ. The CDR3 protein is CASSGASGGHTGELFF. Here the CDR3 DNA reads TGTGCCAGCAGCGGAGCTAGCGGGGGGCACACCGGGGAGCTGTTTTTT.

V usage is TRBV30 and J usage is TRBJ1-3; D gene ambiguous. The germline V and J ends were trimmed by 3 bases and 3 bases, with 9 bases remaining between them. The CDR3 spans 13 residues. Per the germline V gene, CDR1 is GTSNPN and CDR2 is SVGIG (reference sequence). The CDR3 is CAWSRSNGNTIYF. The CDR3 DNA is TGTGCCTGGAGCCGGAGTAATGGAAACACCATATATTTT.

V and J are TRBV27 and TRBJ2-5, with 8 bases lining up with TRBD1. CDR3 length: 17 amino acids. Losses at the gene ends were 0 bases for V and 2 bases for J; bases not matched to a gene: 8. CDR1 and CDR2 from the germline V gene are MNHEY and SMNVEV (reference sequence). The CDR3 DNA is TGTGCCAGCAGTTTATCGATCTTTGGACAGGGTCAAGAGACCCAGTACTTC. Translation gives CASSLSIFGQGQETQYF.

The genes are TRBV4-3 and TRBJ1-1; 9 nucleotides line up with TRBD1. V trimming: 3 bases; J trimming: 10 bases; junction bases outside the gene matches: 12. This CDR3 spans 15 amino acids. Germline CDR1 LGHNA, CDR2 YSLEER. In nucleotides, the CDR3 is TGCGCCAGCAGCCAGGGGCCGGGACAGGGAGGGAGAGCTTTCTTT. Its protein is CASSQGPGQGGRAFF.

The chain joins TRBV7-2 to TRBJ2-7; no clear D gene. This CDR3 contains 14 residues. CDR1 is SGHTA and CDR2 is FQGNSA in the germline V gene. Trimming removed 3 bases at V and 3 bases at J, with 12 bases between. DNA of the CDR3: TGTGCCAGCAGCTTGGACGGGTCCTTCTACGAGCAGTACGTC. Protein: CASSLDGSFYEQYV.

This rearrangement joins TRBV29-1 to TRBJ2-2, with D possibly matching TRBD2 (5 bases). The CDR3 totals 14 residues. The V end was cut by 3 bases, the J end by 5 bases, with 13 bases between. Germline CDR1 reads SQVTM; CDR2 reads ANQGSEA. This chain's CDR3 is CSVDDGVGTGELFF. CDR3 sequence (DNA): TGCAGCGTTGACGACGGGGTAGGGACCGGGGAGCTGTTTTTT.

This sequence joins TRBV5-6 and TRBJ2-2, with 7 bases that match TRBD2. The V and J ends lost 3 bases and 6 bases, in that order; junction bases with no gene match: 11. This CDR3 has 16 amino acids. Germline-derived CDR1 and CDR2 are SGHDT and YYEEEE. CDR3 bases: TGTGCCAGCAGCTCGGGGGGAACGCGGCCAGCCGGGGAGCTGTTTTTT. Translation gives CASSSGGTRPAGELFF.

The rearrangement uses TRBV20-1 and TRBJ2-1; D perhaps matches TRBD2 (5 bases). Germline V gene data show CDR1 as DFQATT and CDR2 as SNEGSKA (reference sequence). The CDR3 extends over 16 amino acids. Trimming removed 6 bases from V and 7 bases from J, with 25 bases in between. CDR3 sequence reads: CSASTRSYSGGNEQFF. DNA of the CDR3: TGCAGTGCGAGTACTAGGAGTTATTCAGGTGGGAATGAGCAGTTCTTC.

This chain uses TRBV2 with TRBJ2-7; the match to TRBD1 covers 9 bases. V was clipped by 7 bases and J by 1 base; unmatched bases: 8. Germline CDR1 is SNHLY and CDR2 is FYNNEI. The CDR3 spans 15 residues. CDR3 in DNA: TGTGCCAGCAAGGACAGGGGACAGATATCCTACGAGCAGTACTTC. Amino acids: CASKDRGQISYEQYF.

The gene calls are TRBV7-2 and TRBJ2-1; D remains ambiguous. V shed 3 bases and J shed 5 bases, with 11 bases lying between them. CDR1 SGHTA and CDR2 FQGNSA come from the germline V gene. This CDR3 has 14 residues. The CDR3 protein is CASSFGRNNNEQFF. CDR3 nucleotide sequence: TGTGCCAGCAGCTTCGGGCGTAACAACAATGAGCAGTTCTTC.

The chain joins TRBV6-2 or TRBV6-3 to TRBJ2-1; TRBD2 might be the D (6 bases). CDR3 length: 17 amino acids. V lost 6 bases to trimming and J lost 6 bases, with 24 bases between them. CDR1 is MNHEY and CDR2 is SVGEGT in the germline V gene. CDR3: CASSLSGRSGGLNEQFF. The DNA for the CDR3 is TGTGCCAGCAGCCTATCGGGACGGTCCGGGGGTCTCAATGAGCAGTTCTTC.

The genes are TRBV7-2 and TRBJ2-1; 9 bases fit TRBD2. The V gene's germline CDR1 is SGHTA and CDR2 FQGNSA. Trimming cost V 5 bases and J 1 base; bases outside gene matches: 6. This CDR3 has 16 residues. The CDR3 spells CASSQIAGASYNEQFF. DNA for the CDR3: TGTGCCAGCAGCCAAATAGCGGGAGCATCCTACAATGAGCAGTTCTTC.

The chain is built from TRBV12-3 or TRBV12-4 and TRBJ1-2; tentatively, D is TRBD1 (5 bases). Trimming shortened V by 3 bases and J by 8 bases, and 13 bases separated the two germline ends. CDR3 size: 13 residues. For the CDR3, the DNA is TGTGCCAGCAGTTTCAGGCAGGGTGGAGGCTACACCTTC. It translates to CASSFRQGGGYTF.

CDR3 residues: CASHRDNTGELFF. The DNA of the CDR3 is TGTGCCAGCCACAGGGATAACACCGGGGAGCTGTTTTTT. This chain uses TRBV25-1 with TRBJ2-2; TRBD1 might be the D (6 bases). The CDR3 contains 13 residues. The V gene's germline CDR1 is MGHDK and CDR2 SYGVNS. Trimming took 8 bases from V and 2 from J, leaving 9 bases between them.

This chain joins TRBV13 and TRBJ1-1, with TRBD1 as a possible D gene (5 bases). Germline V lookup: CDR1 PRHDT, CDR2 FYEKMQ (reference sequence). The CDR3 is 12 amino acids. Trimming shortened V by 5 bases and J by 8 bases, and 12 bases separated the two germline ends. The CDR3 region has the DNA TGTGCCAGCAGCCTCCCGAGGACAGAAGCTTTCTTT. It yields the protein CASSLPRTEAFF. The whole variable domain, remainder taken from reference TRBV13 and TRBJ1-1, is AAGVIQSPRHLIKEKRETATLKCYPIPRHDTVYWYQQGPGQDPQFLISFYEKMQSDKGSIPDRFSAQQFSDYHSELNMSSLELGDSALYFCASSLPRTEAFFGQGTRLTVV.